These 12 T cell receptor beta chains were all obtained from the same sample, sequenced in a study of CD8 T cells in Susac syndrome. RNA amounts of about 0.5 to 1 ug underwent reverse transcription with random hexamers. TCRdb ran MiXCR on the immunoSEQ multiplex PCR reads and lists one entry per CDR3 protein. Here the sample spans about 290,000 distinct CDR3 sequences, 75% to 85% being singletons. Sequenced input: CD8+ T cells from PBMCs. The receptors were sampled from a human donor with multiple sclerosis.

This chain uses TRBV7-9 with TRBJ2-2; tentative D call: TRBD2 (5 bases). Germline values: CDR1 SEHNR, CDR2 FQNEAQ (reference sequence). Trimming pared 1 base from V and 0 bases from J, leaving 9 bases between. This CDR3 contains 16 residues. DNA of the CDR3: TGTGCCAGCAGCTTAGTGGGCGGGCCGAACACCGGGGAGCTGTTTTTT. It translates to CASSLVGGPNTGELFF.

The CDR3 loop is CSARQRGRTRFYEQFF. The CDR3 DNA reads as TGCAGTGCTAGACAAAGGGGACGGACTAGGTTCTATGAGCAGTTCTTC. V usage is TRBV20-1 and J usage is TRBJ2-1; 7 bases align to TRBD2. Losses at the gene ends were 2 bases for V and 8 bases for J; bases not matched to a gene: 15. The germline gives CDR1 DFQATT, CDR2 SNEGSKA (reference sequence). This CDR3 is built from 16 residues.

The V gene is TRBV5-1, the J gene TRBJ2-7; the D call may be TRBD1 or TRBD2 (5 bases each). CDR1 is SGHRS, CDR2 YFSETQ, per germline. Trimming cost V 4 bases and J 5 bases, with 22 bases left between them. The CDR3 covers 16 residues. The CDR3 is CASSGYSIGAVDEQYF. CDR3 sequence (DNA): TGCGCCAGCAGCGGGTATAGCATCGGGGCGGTTGACGAGCAGTACTTC.

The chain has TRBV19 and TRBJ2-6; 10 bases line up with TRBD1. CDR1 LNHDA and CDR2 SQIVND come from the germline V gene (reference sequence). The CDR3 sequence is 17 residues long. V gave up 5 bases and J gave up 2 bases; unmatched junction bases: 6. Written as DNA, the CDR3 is TGTGCCAGTAGTCCAACCGGGACAGGGGCTGGGGCCAACGTCCTGACTTTC. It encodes CASSPTGTGAGANVLTF.

The CDR3 region has the DNA TGTGCCAGCAGCCGAATAAACAGGGGGAGGACCGGGGAGCTGTTTTTT. Translated: CASSRINRGRTGELFF. V usage is TRBV14 and J usage is TRBJ2-2; TRBD1 matches 8 bases. CDR1 is SGHDN, CDR2 FVKESK, per germline. The trim removed 4 bases at V and 5 bases at J, leaving 9 bases unmatched. The CDR3 spans 16 residues.

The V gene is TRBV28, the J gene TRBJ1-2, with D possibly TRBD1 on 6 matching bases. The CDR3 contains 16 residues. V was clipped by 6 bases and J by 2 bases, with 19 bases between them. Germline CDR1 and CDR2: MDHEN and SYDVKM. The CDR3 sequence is CASSPGVQGINYGYTF. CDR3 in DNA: TGTGCCAGCAGCCCCGGGGTACAGGGAATAAACTATGGCTACACCTTC.

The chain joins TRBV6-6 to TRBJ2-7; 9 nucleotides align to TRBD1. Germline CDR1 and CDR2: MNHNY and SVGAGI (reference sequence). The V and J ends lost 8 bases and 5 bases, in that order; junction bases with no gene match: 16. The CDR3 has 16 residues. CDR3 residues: CASAPEPGQGPHEQYF. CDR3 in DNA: TGTGCCAGCGCCCCTGAACCGGGACAGGGACCCCACGAGCAGTACTTC.

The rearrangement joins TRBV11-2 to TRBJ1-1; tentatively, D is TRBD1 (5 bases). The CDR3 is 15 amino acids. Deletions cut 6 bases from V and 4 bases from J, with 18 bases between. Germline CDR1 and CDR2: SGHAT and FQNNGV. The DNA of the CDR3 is TGTGCCAGCAGACCACGGTGGGGGGTCGGCACTGAAGCTTTCTTT. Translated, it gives CASRPRWGVGTEAFF.

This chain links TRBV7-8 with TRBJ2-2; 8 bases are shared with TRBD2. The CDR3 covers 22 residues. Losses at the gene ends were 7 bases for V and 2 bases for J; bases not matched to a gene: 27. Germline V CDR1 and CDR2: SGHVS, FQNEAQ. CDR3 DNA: TGTGCCAGCACCACCTCAATCGACTGGGCCGGACTAGCAGAGTTTAACACCGGGGAGCTGTTTTTT. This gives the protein CASTTSIDWAGLAEFNTGELFF.

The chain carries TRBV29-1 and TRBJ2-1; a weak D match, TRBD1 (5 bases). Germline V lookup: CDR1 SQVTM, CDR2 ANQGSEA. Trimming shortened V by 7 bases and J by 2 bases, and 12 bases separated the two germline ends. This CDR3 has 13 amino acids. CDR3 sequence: CSAGGAAYNEQFF. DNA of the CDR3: TGCAGCGCTGGTGGGGCAGCCTACAATGAGCAGTTCTTC.

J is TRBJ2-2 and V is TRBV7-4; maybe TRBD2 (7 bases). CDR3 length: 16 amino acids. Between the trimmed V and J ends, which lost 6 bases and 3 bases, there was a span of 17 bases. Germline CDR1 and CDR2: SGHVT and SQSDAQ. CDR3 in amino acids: CASRPEGEGYTGELFF. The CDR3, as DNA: TGTGCCAGCAGGCCTGAGGGGGAGGGCTACACCGGGGAGCTGTTTTTT.

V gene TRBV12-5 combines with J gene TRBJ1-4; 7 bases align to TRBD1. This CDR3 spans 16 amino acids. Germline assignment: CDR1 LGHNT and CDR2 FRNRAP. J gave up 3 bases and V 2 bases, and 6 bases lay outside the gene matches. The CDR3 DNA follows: TGTGCTAGTGGTTTGACCCGACAGGGTCCTAATGAAAAACTGTTTTTT. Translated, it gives CASGLTRQGPNEKLFF.